These 7 T cell receptor beta chains were sequenced from one sample in a study of OX40 agonist ivuxolimab in advanced cancers. Sequencing used immunoSEQ multiplex PCR; TCRdb keeps in-frame clones, though not all of them. The data hold about 59,000 clones, with about 85% observed a single time. The sample in question was CD4+ or CD8+ T cells sorted from blood, obtained in a trial of the OX40 agonist ivuxolimab. All receptors come from an adult with an advanced solid tumor such as melanoma, head and neck, liver or kidney cancer.

This clone has a count of ten or more. The chain links TRBV2 to TRBJ2-1; 8 nucleotides align to TRBD2. This CDR3 comprises 15 residues. Germline lookup yields CDR1 SNHLY and CDR2 FYNNEI. The V segment lost 4 bases and the J segment 3 bases; nucleotides outside the gene matches: 5. The DNA of the CDR3 is TGTGCCAGCAGTGTGGGCGGGGGGCACTACAATGAGCAGTTCTTC. Its translation is CASSVGGGHYNEQFF.

This chain connects TRBV7-2 to TRBJ2-4; 7 nucleotides agree with TRBD2. The germline CDR1 and CDR2 sequences are SGHTA and FQGNSA. The junction had 6 bases not matched to a gene; V was cut back by 5 bases and J by 5 bases. The CDR3 is 14 amino acids. The DNA of the CDR3 is TGTGCCAGCAGCCGAAAGGGAGGGGAAAACATTCAGTACTTC. Translated: CASSRKGGENIQYF.

The chain recombines TRBV28 with TRBJ1-6; 7 bases agree with TRBD1. This CDR3 has 15 residues. Germline CDR1 MDHEN, CDR2 SYDVKM. V dropped 5 bases and J dropped 6; count of bases not matched to a gene: 7. Here the CDR3 DNA reads TGTGCCAGCAGTCCACAGGACAGGACTAATTCACCCCTCCACTTT. Its protein is CASSPQDRTNSPLHF.

The chain has TRBV28 and TRBJ2-1; TRBD1 might be the D (6 bases). The V end lost 6 bases, the J end lost 4 bases, and 13 bases lay between the germline ends. The CDR3 covers 14 residues. Germline CDR1 is MDHEN and CDR2 is SYDVKM. CDR3 in amino acids: CASSRGGLYNEQFF. In nucleotides, the CDR3 is TGTGCCAGCAGCCGTGGGGGCCTTTACAATGAGCAGTTCTTC.

The chain joins TRBV5-1 to TRBJ2-5; D ambiguous. The J call is doubtful: the DNA matches TRBJ2-7 better. The length of the CDR3 is 15 residues. The germline V gene encodes CDR1 SGHRS and CDR2 YFSETQ. CDR3 DNA sequence: TGCGCCAGCAGCTTGGAGGGTCAAATCCCGGACGAGCAGTACTTC. Its translation: CASSLEGQIPDEQYF.

The genes are TRBV7-2 and TRBJ2-5; 13 positions agree with TRBD2. Germline loops: CDR1 SGHTA, CDR2 FQGNSA. This CDR3 is 15 amino acids long. V lost 7 bases and J lost 5; bases outside the gene matches: 7. The CDR3 DNA follows: TGTGCCAGCAACCCGACTAGCGGGGGGTTGGAGACCCAGTACTTC. It yields the protein CASNPTSGGLETQYF. The variable domain in full, completed from reference TRBV7-2 and TRBJ2-5, reads GAGVSQSPSNKVTEKGKDVELRCDPISGHTALYWYRQSLGQGLEFLIYFQGNSAPDKSGLPSDRFSAERTGGSVSTLTIQRTQQEDSAVYLCASNPTSGGLETQYFGPGTRLLVL.

Concerning this clone itself: Mismatch with germline at one junction end may stem from a read error. V is TRBV6-1 and J is TRBJ1-5; D is perhaps TRBD1 (5 bases). CDR1 and CDR2 (germline): MNHNS, SASEGT. The CDR3 has 15 amino acids. CDR3 region: CASSEGGTSHQPQHF. The CDR3 DNA is TGTGCCAGCAGTGAGGGTGGGACTAGCCATCAGCCCCAGCATTTT.